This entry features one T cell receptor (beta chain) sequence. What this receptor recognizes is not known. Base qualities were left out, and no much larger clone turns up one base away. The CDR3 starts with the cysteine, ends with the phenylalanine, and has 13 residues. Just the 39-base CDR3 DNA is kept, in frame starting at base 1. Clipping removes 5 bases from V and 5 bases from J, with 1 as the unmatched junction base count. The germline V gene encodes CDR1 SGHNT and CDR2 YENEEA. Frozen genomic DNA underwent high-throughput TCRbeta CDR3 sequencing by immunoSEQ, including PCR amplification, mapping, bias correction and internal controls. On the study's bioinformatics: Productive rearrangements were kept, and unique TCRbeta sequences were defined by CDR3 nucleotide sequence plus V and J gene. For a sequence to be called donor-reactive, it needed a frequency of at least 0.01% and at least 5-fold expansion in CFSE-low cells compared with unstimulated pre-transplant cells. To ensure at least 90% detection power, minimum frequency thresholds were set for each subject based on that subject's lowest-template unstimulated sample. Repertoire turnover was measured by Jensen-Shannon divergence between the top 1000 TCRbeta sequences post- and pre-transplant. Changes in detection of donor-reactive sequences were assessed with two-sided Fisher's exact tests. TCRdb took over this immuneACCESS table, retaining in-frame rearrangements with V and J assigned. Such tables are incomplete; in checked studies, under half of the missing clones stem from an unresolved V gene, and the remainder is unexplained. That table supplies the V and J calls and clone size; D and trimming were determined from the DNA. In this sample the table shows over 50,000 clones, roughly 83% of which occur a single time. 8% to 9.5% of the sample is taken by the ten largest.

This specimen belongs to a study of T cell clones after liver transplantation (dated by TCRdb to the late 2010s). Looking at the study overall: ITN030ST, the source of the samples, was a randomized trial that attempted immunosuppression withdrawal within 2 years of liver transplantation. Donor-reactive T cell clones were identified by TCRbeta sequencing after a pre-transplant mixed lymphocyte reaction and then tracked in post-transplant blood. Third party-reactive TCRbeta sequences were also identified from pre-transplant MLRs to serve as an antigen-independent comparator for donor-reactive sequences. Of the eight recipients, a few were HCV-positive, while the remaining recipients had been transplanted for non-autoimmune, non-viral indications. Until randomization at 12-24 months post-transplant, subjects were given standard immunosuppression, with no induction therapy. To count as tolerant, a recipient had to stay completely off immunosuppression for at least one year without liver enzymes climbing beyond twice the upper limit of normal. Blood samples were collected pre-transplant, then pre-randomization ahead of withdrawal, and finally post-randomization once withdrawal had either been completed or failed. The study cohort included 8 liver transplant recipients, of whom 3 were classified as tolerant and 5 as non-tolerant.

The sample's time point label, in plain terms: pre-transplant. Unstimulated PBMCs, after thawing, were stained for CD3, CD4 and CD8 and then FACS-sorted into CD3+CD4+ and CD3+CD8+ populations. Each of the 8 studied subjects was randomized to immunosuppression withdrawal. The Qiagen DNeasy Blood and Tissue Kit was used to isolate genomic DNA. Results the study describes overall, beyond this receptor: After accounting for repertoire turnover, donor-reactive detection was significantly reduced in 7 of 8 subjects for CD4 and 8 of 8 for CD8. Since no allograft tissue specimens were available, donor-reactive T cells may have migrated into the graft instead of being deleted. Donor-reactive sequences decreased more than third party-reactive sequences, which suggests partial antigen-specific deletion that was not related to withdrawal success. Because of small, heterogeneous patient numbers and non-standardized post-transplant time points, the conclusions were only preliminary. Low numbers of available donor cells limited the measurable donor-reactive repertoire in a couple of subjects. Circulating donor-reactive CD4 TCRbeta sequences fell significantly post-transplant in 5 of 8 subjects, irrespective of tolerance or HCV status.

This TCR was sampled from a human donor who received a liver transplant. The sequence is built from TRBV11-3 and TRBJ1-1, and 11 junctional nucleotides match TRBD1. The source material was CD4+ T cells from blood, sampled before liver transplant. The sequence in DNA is TGTGCCAGCAGCGGGACAGGGGGAACTGAAGCTTTCTTT. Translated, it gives CASSGTGGTEAFF.